The source of this T cell receptor beta chain is a study of T cells in Graves' hyperthyroidism and ophthalmopathy. Study-wide points: A 13 V-J signature model discriminated ophthalmopathy versus stable hyperthyroidism.

CDR1 and CDR2 from the germline V gene are GTSNPN and SVGIG (reference sequence). V shed 4 bases and J shed 4 bases, with 11 bases lying between them. This CDR3 contains 12 residues. The CDR3 regions of TCR beta were amplified from RNA transcripts. Researchers ran a first-round RT-PCR on the TCR CDR3 using the HTBI primer set. TCRdb re-called the multiplex PCR reads with MiXCR, one entry per CDR3 protein. This table has about 560,000 distinct CDR3 sequences, about a sixth appearing once. This clonotype was detected ten times or more. Its antigen remains unknown. The V call is TRBV30, the J call TRBJ2-7; perhaps TRBD2 as D (5 bases). This clonotype was obtained from a woman aged 25 to 39 with Graves' hyperthyroidism. Input material: blood. The CDR3 is CAWKSRGYEQYF. The CDR3 DNA reads as TGTGCCTGGAAATCCCGCGGGTACGAGCAGTACTTC.